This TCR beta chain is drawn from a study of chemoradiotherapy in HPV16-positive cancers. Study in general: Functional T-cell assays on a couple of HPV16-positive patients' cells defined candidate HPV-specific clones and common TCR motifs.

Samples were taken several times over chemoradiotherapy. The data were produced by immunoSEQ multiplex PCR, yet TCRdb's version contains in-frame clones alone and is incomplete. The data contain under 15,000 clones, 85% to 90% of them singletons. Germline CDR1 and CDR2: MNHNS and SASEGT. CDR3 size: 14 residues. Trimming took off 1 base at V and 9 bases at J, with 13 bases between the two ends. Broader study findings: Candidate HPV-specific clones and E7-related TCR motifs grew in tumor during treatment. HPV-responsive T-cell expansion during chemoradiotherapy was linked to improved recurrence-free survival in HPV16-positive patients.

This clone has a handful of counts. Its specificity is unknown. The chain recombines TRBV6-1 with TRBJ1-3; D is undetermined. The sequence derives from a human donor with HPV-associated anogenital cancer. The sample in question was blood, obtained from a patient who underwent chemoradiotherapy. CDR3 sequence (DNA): TGTGCCAGCAGTGAAGGTCGTCCCCGCGGCACCATATATTTT. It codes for CASSEGRPRGTIYF.